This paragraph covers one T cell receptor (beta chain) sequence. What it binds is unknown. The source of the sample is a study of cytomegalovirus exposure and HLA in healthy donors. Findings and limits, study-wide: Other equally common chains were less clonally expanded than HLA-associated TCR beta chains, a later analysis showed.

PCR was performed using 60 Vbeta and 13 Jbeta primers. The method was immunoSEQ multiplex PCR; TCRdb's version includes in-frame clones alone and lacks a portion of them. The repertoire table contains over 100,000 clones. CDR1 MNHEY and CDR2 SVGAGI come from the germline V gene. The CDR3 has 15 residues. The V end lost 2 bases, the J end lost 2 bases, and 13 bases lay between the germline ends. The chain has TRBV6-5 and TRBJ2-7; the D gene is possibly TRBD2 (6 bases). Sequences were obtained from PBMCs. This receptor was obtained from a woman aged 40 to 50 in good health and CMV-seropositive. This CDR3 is CASSYLSGSTYEQYF. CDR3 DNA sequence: TGTGCCAGCAGTTACCTTAGCGGCAGTACCTACGAGCAGTACTTC.